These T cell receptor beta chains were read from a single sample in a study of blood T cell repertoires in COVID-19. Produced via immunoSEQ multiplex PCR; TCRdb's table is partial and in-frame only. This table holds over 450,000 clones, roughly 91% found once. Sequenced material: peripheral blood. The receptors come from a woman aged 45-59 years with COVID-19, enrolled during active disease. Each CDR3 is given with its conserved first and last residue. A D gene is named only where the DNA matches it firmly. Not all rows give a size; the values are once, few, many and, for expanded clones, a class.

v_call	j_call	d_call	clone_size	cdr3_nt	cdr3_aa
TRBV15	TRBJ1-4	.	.	TGTGCCACCACTGCCGGGGGGGGACACCAAGGTGAAAAACTGTTTTTT	CATTAGGGHQGEKLFF
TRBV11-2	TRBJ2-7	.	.	TGTGCCAGCAGCTTTCAGGCGGTAACAGACGGGGATTCCTACGAGCAGTACTTC	CASSFQAVTDGDSYEQYF
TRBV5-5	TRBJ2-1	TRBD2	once	TGTGCCAGCACCCTGGGGGCGGGGGGGTTTAATGAGCAGTTCTTC	CASTLGAGGFNEQFF
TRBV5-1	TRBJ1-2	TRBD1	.	TGCGCCAGCAGCTTGATGGGACAGGGGGCGCAAGGCTACACCTTC	CASSLMGQGAQGYTF
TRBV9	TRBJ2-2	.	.	TGTGCCAGCAGCGTAGTTGGGACTGGGGTCCCCGGGGAGCTGTTTTTT	CASSVVGTGVPGELFF
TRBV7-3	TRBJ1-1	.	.	TGTGCCAGCAGCCTAGATTCCGGGGACACTGAAGCTTTCTTT	CASSLDSGDTEAFF
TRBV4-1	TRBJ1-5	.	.	TGCGCCAGCAGCTCGACAGCCGGCGATCAGCCCCAGCATTTT	CASSSTAGDQPQHF
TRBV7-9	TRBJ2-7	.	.	TGTGCCAGCAGCTTAGGGACCAGGGGAAGCTACTACGAGCAGTACTTC	CASSLGTRGSYYEQYF
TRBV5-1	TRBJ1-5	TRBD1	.	TGCGCCAGCAGCCAGACAGGGTATGATCAGCCCCAGCATTTT	CASSQTGYDQPQHF
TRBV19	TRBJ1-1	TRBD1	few	TGTGCCAGTAGTATCGACAGGGGCGTCACTGAAGCTTTCTTT	CASSIDRGVTEAFF
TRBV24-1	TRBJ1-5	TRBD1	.	TGTGCCACCAGTGCCAGACAGGGGGCGAGCAATCAGCCCCAGCATTTT	CATSARQGASNQPQHF
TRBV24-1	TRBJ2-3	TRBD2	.	TGTGCCACCAGTCTAGCGGGGGGGCCAGATACGCAGTATTTT	CATSLAGGPDTQYF
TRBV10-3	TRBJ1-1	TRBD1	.	TGTGCCATCAGTGAGTCTCGACAGGGGGCGCGAACTGAAGCTTTCTTT	CAISESRQGARTEAFF
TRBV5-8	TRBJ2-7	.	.	TGTGCCAGCAGCTTAGGAGGGTACGAGCAGTACTTC	CASSLGGYEQYF
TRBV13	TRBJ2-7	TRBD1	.	TGTGCCAGCAGCTCCCGGACAGGTCGCGACGAGCAGTACTTC	CASSSRTGRDEQYF
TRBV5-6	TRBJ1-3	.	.	TGTGCCAGCAGCTTGGCGGTCCGCTCCTCTGGAAACACCATATATTTT	CASSLAVRSSGNTIYF
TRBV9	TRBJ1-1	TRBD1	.	TGTGCCAGCAGCGTAGCGACAGGGGGCACTGAAGCTTTCTTT	CASSVATGGTEAFF